Detailed here is one TCR beta chain. Its specificity is unknown. A junction boundary mismatches the germline segment, possibly from a read error. In TCRdb, the 5' RACE reads were re-called with MiXCR into one record per CDR3 protein. The sample records some 200,000 distinct CDR3 sequences, around 8.1% being singletons. The data stem from a study of identical twins. The CDR3 is made up of 15 amino acids. Germline CDR1 is SGHTA and CDR2 is FQGNSA. Points from the study as a whole: Excess twin sharing in beta out-of-frame sequences was weaker. Reduced insertions were recorded for abundant cord blood beta clonotypes, with no such pattern in memory repertoires. Because invariant MAIT and iNKT cells could be present, zero-insertion analyses could be partly confounded.

These data were also reused for a study on yellow fever vaccine responses in identical twins.

Input material: memory (CD45RO+) T cells sorted from blood. The origin of this receptor is a woman aged 18-35 years in good health. The V and J genes are TRBV7-2 and TRBJ2-7; D possibly matches TRBD1 or TRBD2 (6 bases each). CDR3 sequence reads: CASSFMAGEAYGQYF. Here the CDR3 DNA reads TGTGCCAGCAGCTTTATGGCAGGGGAGGCCTACGGGCAGTACTTC.